A selection of T cell receptor beta chains follows, all from one sample in a study of blood T cell repertoires in COVID-19. Clones were read by immunoSEQ multiplex PCR, and TCRdb kept only the in-frame ones, dropping some. The sample includes roughly 64,000 clones, approximately 92% seen only once; the top ten take about 9.1%. Sequencing was carried out using peripheral blood. The receptors originated from an elderly woman with active COVID-19. The CDR3 runs from the conserved cysteine through the conserved F or W. D genes are given only for firm matches. Expanded clones get a size class; other rows say once, few or many, or leave the size out.

V: TRBV5-1
size: .
J: TRBJ2-7
D: TRBD2
CDR3: CASSWGTTGGRGEQYF
DNA: TGCGCCAGCAGCTGGGGTACAACGGGCGGGAGAGGGGAGCAGTACTTC

V: TRBV7-9
size: .
J: TRBJ2-7
D: .
CDR3: CASSPPPGSRSSYEQYF
DNA: TGTGCCAGCAGCCCGCCCCCCGGGTCCCGTAGCTCCTACGAGCAGTACTTC

V: TRBV19
size: .
J: TRBJ1-5
D: .
CDR3: CASSIDWRGFGQPQHF
DNA: TGTGCCAGTAGTATAGATTGGCGGGGATTCGGTCAGCCCCAGCATTTT

V: TRBV6-6
size: .
J: TRBJ2-4
D: TRBD1
CDR3: CASSYPGTAKSIQYF
DNA: TGTGCCAGCAGTTACCCGGGGACAGCTAAGAGCATTCAGTACTTC

V: TRBV2
size: once
J: TRBJ1-3
D: .
CDR3: CASRQGSSGNTIYF
DNA: TGTGCCAGCAGACAGGGTAGCTCTGGAAACACCATATATTTT

V: TRBV25-1
size: once
J: TRBJ2-7
D: TRBD2
CDR3: CASSEYAGEDNEQYF
DNA: TGTGCCAGCAGTGAATATGCGGGAGAAGATAACGAGCAGTACTTC

V: TRBV28
size: .
J: TRBJ1-1
D: TRBD1
CDR3: CASRSGQLDTEAFF
DNA: TGTGCCAGCAGATCGGGACAGCTAGACACTGAAGCTTTCTTT

V: TRBV24-1
size: .
J: TRBJ2-2
D: .
CDR3: CATSDLGEANTGELFF
DNA: TGTGCCACCAGTGATTTAGGGGAGGCGAACACCGGGGAGCTGTTTTTT

V: TRBV5-1
size: .
J: TRBJ1-1
D: .
CDR3: CASSGRQEGGTEAFF
DNA: TGCGCCAGCAGCGGCCGACAGGAAGGAGGCACTGAAGCTTTCTTT

V: TRBV4-2
size: .
J: TRBJ2-5
D: .
CDR3: CASSQGRTGIQETQYF
DNA: TGTGCCAGCAGCCAAGGACGAACCGGGATCCAAGAGACCCAGTACTTC

V: TRBV10-2
size: once
J: TRBJ2-2
D: TRBD2
CDR3: CASKWLAGGSNTGELFF
DNA: TGCGCCAGCAAGTGGCTAGCGGGAGGTTCGAACACCGGGGAGCTGTTTTTT

V: TRBV19
size: .
J: TRBJ1-6
D: .
CDR3: CASSIAGKNSPLHF
DNA: TGTGCCAGTAGTATTGCAGGGAAGAATTCACCCCTCCACTTT

V: TRBV13
size: .
J: TRBJ2-2
D: TRBD2
CDR3: CASSLVAGNTGELFF
DNA: TGTGCCAGCAGCTTAGTAGCGGGGAACACCGGGGAGCTGTTTTTT

V: TRBV11-2
size: .
J: TRBJ1-2
D: TRBD1
CDR3: CASSGQVGGYTF
DNA: TGTGCCAGCAGCGGACAGGTCGGGGGCTACACCTTC

V: TRBV6-1
size: .
J: TRBJ1-3
D: .
CDR3: CASSEGADSGNTIYF
DNA: TGTGCCAGCAGTGAAGGGGCCGACTCTGGAAACACCATATATTTT

V: TRBV7-9
size: .
J: TRBJ1-4
D: .
CDR3: CATGPGYTNEKLFF
DNA: TGTGCCACCGGCCCGGGGTATACTAATGAAAAACTGTTTTTT

V: TRBV5-1
size: .
J: TRBJ1-4
D: .
CDR3: CASSSLDSELFF
DNA: TGCGCCAGCAGCTCGCTGGACAGTGAACTGTTTTTT

V: TRBV19
size: .
J: TRBJ2-5
D: TRBD1
CDR3: CASSIGTGGQETQYF
DNA: TGTGCCAGTAGTATAGGGACAGGGGGACAGGAGACCCAGTACTTC

V: TRBV5-6
size: .
J: TRBJ2-5
D: TRBD1
CDR3: CASSTRGRGLGETQYF
DNA: TGTGCCAGCAGCACCAGGGGCAGGGGGCTAGGAGAGACCCAGTACTTC

V: TRBV6-1
size: few
J: TRBJ1-5
D: TRBD1
CDR3: CASSERQGHNQPQHF
DNA: TGTGCCAGCAGTGAAAGACAGGGACACAATCAGCCCCAGCATTTT

V: TRBV3-1/TRBV3-2
size: .
J: TRBJ2-2
D: .
CDR3: CASSPNTGELFF
DNA: TGTGCCAGCAGCCCAAATACCGGGGAGCTGTTTTTT

V: TRBV27
size: .
J: TRBJ2-7
D: .
CDR3: CASSLIPGYEQYF
DNA: TGTGCCAGCAGTTTAATCCCCGGTTACGAGCAGTACTTC

V: TRBV27
size: .
J: TRBJ2-1
D: .
CDR3: CASSLLPSESSYNEQFF
DNA: TGTGCCAGCAGTCTCCTCCCTTCGGAGAGCTCCTACAATGAGCAGTTCTTC

V: TRBV28
size: .
J: TRBJ2-3
D: .
CDR3: CASGARVDTQYF
DNA: TGTGCCAGCGGGGCCCGGGTGGATACGCAGTATTTT

V: TRBV5-1
size: .
J: TRBJ2-5
D: TRBD2
CDR3: CASQRFGRGAEETQYF
DNA: TGCGCCAGTCAGAGGTTTGGGCGGGGGGCCGAAGAGACCCAGTACTTC

V: TRBV27
size: .
J: TRBJ1-5
D: TRBD1
CDR3: CASSRGPGQGPYSNQPQHF
DNA: TGTGCCAGCAGCAGGGGACCGGGACAGGGCCCCTATAGCAATCAGCCCCAGCATTTT

V: TRBV5-1
size: .
J: TRBJ1-4
D: TRBD1
CDR3: CASSPGTEDNEKLFF
DNA: TGCGCCAGCAGCCCTGGGACAGAGGATAATGAAAAACTGTTTTTT

V: TRBV19
size: .
J: TRBJ1-2
D: .
CDR3: CASSMVGAYGYTF
DNA: TGTGCCAGTAGTATGGTGGGGGCGTATGGCTACACCTTC

V: TRBV2
size: .
J: TRBJ1-2
D: TRBD1
CDR3: CASSSGQGGYYGYTF
DNA: TGTGCCAGCAGTTCTGGACAGGGGGGTTACTATGGCTACACCTTC

V: TRBV5-1
size: .
J: TRBJ2-7
D: TRBD2
CDR3: CASSLGLADYEQYF
DNA: TGCGCCAGCAGCTTGGGACTAGCAGACTACGAGCAGTACTTC

V: TRBV2
size: .
J: TRBJ2-3
D: .
CDR3: CASSLGEYTDTQYF
DNA: TGTGCCAGCAGTTTGGGCGAGTACACAGATACGCAGTATTTT

V: TRBV27
size: .
J: TRBJ2-1
D: .
CDR3: CASSLTGYNEQFF
DNA: TGTGCCAGCAGTCTAACAGGGTACAATGAGCAGTTCTTC

V: TRBV11-2
size: .
J: TRBJ1-2
D: .
CDR3: CASSLVSGKFPVKGYTF
DNA: TGTGCCAGCAGCTTAGTTTCGGGGAAATTCCCGGTGAAAGGCTACACCTTC

V: TRBV5-1
size: .
J: TRBJ2-1
D: TRBD1
CDR3: CASSFGQGQVWEQFF
DNA: TGCGCCAGCAGCTTTGGACAGGGGCAGGTGTGGGAGCAGTTCTTC

V: TRBV4-1
size: .
J: TRBJ1-5
D: TRBD1
CDR3: CASSQEDRVDQPQHF
DNA: TGCGCCAGCAGCCAAGAGGACAGGGTGGATCAGCCCCAGCATTTT

V: TRBV19
size: once
J: TRBJ1-3
D: .
CDR3: CARGRSGNTIYF
DNA: TGTGCCAGGGGCCGATCTGGAAACACCATATATTTT

V: TRBV15
size: .
J: TRBJ2-3
D: .
CDR3: CATSRDSERVTDTQYF
DNA: TGTGCCACCAGCAGAGATTCGGAGCGTGTCACAGATACGCAGTATTTT

V: TRBV12-3/TRBV12-4
size: once
J: TRBJ2-5
D: .
CDR3: CASSLSRGETQYF
DNA: TGTGCCAGCAGCCTTTCGAGGGGGGAGACCCAGTACTTC

V: TRBV3-1/TRBV3-2
size: .
J: TRBJ2-3
D: TRBD2
CDR3: CASRRSWGGGSTDTQYF
DNA: TGTGCCAGCAGACGTTCCTGGGGCGGGGGGAGCACAGATACGCAGTATTTT

V: TRBV7-6
size: .
J: TRBJ2-3
D: .
CDR3: CASSLGGGLNTDTQYF
DNA: TGTGCCAGCAGCTTAGGGGGGGGCCTTAATACAGATACGCAGTATTTT

V: TRBV5-1
size: few
J: TRBJ2-7
D: .
CDR3: CASSLGSIYEQYF
DNA: TGCGCCAGCAGCTTGGGATCTATCTACGAGCAGTACTTC

V: TRBV7-9
size: few
J: TRBJ2-7
D: TRBD1
CDR3: CASRKGAQDGYEQYF
DNA: TGTGCCAGCAGGAAGGGGGCGCAGGATGGGTACGAGCAGTACTTC

V: TRBV7-9
size: few
J: TRBJ1-6
D: .
CDR3: CASQGNTNSPLHF
DNA: TGTGCCAGCCAGGGGAATACCAATTCACCCCTCCACTTT

V: TRBV5-1
size: .
J: TRBJ2-2
D: .
CDR3: CASKAGPNTGELFF
DNA: TGCGCCAGCAAGGCAGGGCCGAACACCGGGGAGCTGTTTTTT

V: TRBV28
size: .
J: TRBJ2-7
D: .
CDR3: CASSFDEQYF
DNA: TGTGCCAGCAGTTTCGACGAGCAGTACTTC

V: TRBV4-2
size: .
J: TRBJ2-3
D: TRBD1
CDR3: CASSQAGTGGGTDTQYF
DNA: TGTGCCAGCAGCCAAGCCGGGACAGGGGGCGGGACAGATACGCAGTATTTT

V: TRBV21-1
size: once
J: TRBJ1-6
D: .
CDR3: CASSKLGRDNSPLHF
DNA: TGTGCCAGCAGCAAACTAGGGAGGGATAATTCACCCCTCCACTTT

V: TRBV7-8
size: .
J: TRBJ2-5
D: TRBD1
CDR3: CASNLDRGQETQYF
DNA: TGTGCCAGCAATCTGGACAGGGGACAAGAGACCCAGTACTTC

V: TRBV6-5
size: .
J: TRBJ1-2
D: .
CDR3: CASSYSSGVGGYTF
DNA: TGTGCCAGCAGTTACTCGTCGGGGGTCGGAGGCTACACCTTC

V: TRBV29-1
size: once
J: TRBJ1-1
D: TRBD1
CDR3: CSVGQGADTEAFF
DNA: TGCAGCGTCGGACAGGGCGCGGACACTGAAGCTTTCTTT

V: TRBV3-1/TRBV3-2
size: .
J: TRBJ1-1
D: .
CDR3: CASSHTTGGPEAFF
DNA: TGTGCCAGCAGCCATACCACTGGAGGCCCTGAAGCTTTCTTT

V: TRBV7-8
size: .
J: TRBJ2-7
D: .
CDR3: CASSPRTAYAGQYF
DNA: TGTGCCAGCAGCCCCCGGACAGCCTATGCAGGGCAGTACTTC

V: TRBV29-1
size: .
J: TRBJ1-1
D: .
CDR3: CSVYRPPSSTEAFF
DNA: TGCAGCGTATACCGCCCCCCTTCGAGCACTGAAGCTTTCTTT

V: TRBV18
size: .
J: TRBJ2-1
D: TRBD2
CDR3: CASSQYPTSGQYNEQFF
DNA: TGTGCCAGCTCACAGTACCCGACTAGCGGACAGTACAATGAGCAGTTCTTC

V: TRBV5-1
size: .
J: TRBJ1-6
D: TRBD1
CDR3: CASSPDRGNSPLHF
DNA: TGCGCCAGCAGCCCGGACAGGGGGAATTCACCCCTCCACTTT

V: TRBV6-5
size: .
J: TRBJ2-5
D: TRBD1
CDR3: CASRGQGWQLETQYF
DNA: TGTGCCAGCAGGGGACAGGGTTGGCAGTTAGAGACCCAGTACTTC

V: TRBV25-1
size: .
J: TRBJ2-3
D: .
CDR3: CASSREPGADTQYF
DNA: TGTGCCAGCAGTCGGGAACCGGGGGCAGATACGCAGTATTTT

V: TRBV5-1
size: .
J: TRBJ2-5
D: .
CDR3: CASSLELAGAGTQYF
DNA: TGCGCCAGCAGCTTGGAGCTTGCCGGCGCGGGGACCCAGTACTTC

V: TRBV11-3
size: few
J: TRBJ2-1
D: .
CDR3: CASSLEASSYNEQFF
DNA: TGTGCCAGCAGCTTAGAAGCAAGCTCCTACAATGAGCAGTTCTTC

V: TRBV5-1
size: .
J: TRBJ2-3
D: .
CDR3: CASSLEGGDTDTQYF
DNA: TGCGCCAGCAGCTTGGAGGGGGGGGACACAGATACGCAGTATTTT